Listed below are T cell receptor beta chains from one sample, sequenced in a study of blood T cell repertoires in COVID-19. Measured with immunoSEQ multiplex PCR; TCRdb has only the in-frame clones, and not every one. This table holds tens of thousands of clones, around nine tenths found once. Sequenced sample: peripheral blood. Receptor source: a human donor with acute or convalescent COVID-19. The donor label of this sample is uncertain. Both conserved end residues are part of each CDR3. The D gene is left open where the match is weak. Expanded clones are given a class, and other clones once, few, many or no size at all.

v_gene	abundance	d_gene	j_gene	CDR3nt	CDR3aa
TRBV21-1	NA	NA	TRBJ2-7	TGTGCCATTACTTTTCAGGCTAGCGATGACGAGCAGTACTTC	CAITFQASDDEQYF
TRBV19	NA	NA	TRBJ1-1	TGTGCCAGTAGTACAGGGGTGAACACTGAAGCTTTCTTT	CASSTGVNTEAFF
TRBV11-2	NA	TRBD1	TRBJ2-7	TGTGCCAGCAGCTTAGTGGTTGGCACAGGGGGCTTGGGGGGGTACGAGCAGTACTTC	CASSLVVGTGGLGGYEQYF
TRBV6-5	NA	TRBD1	TRBJ2-3	TGTGCCAGCAGTTTGACAGGGGTGGCCTCAGATACGCAGTATTTT	CASSLTGVASDTQYF
TRBV6-1	NA	NA	TRBJ1-1	TGTGCCAGCAGTGAATCCCCAGCTACTATGAACACTGAAGCTTTCTTT	CASSESPATMNTEAFF
TRBV30	NA	TRBD2	TRBJ2-5	TGTGCCTGGAGCAGGGGACTAGCGGGAACTCAAGAGACCCAGTACTTC	CAWSRGLAGTQETQYF
TRBV12-5	NA	NA	TRBJ1-5	TGTGCTAGTGGTTTAGGGGAAAACCAGCCCCAGCATTTT	CASGLGENQPQHF
TRBV5-1	NA	NA	TRBJ1-1	TGCGCCAGCAGCTTGGACGGGGTCCCGAACACTGAAGCTTTCTTT	CASSLDGVPNTEAFF
TRBV19	NA	NA	TRBJ1-1	TGTGCCAGTAGTATAGATCTCCCTCGCCAGGGGAACACTGAAGCTTTCTTT	CASSIDLPRQGNTEAFF
TRBV12-3/TRBV12-4	NA	NA	TRBJ1-2	TGTGCCAGCAGTTTCATTACAGCTGGCTACACCTTC	CASSFITAGYTF
TRBV4-1	once	TRBD1	TRBJ1-6	TGCGCCAGCAGCCGCGGGACAGGGGATTCACCCCTCCACTTT	CASSRGTGDSPLHF
TRBV7-9	NA	NA	TRBJ2-3	TGTGCCAGCAGCTTCGCGGGGGCCGCCACAGATACGCAGTATTTT	CASSFAGAATDTQYF
TRBV5-4	NA	NA	TRBJ2-1	TGTGCCAGCAGGAGCCGGGACTTTGACAATGAGCAGTTCTTC	CASRSRDFDNEQFF
TRBV19	few	NA	TRBJ1-5	TGTGCCAGTAGCCCAACCAGGGATAGCAATCAGCCCCAGCATTTT	CASSPTRDSNQPQHF
TRBV9	NA	NA	TRBJ1-5	TGTGCCAGCAGCGTAGGGGGCGGCCCCAATCAGCCCCAGCATTTT	CASSVGGGPNQPQHF